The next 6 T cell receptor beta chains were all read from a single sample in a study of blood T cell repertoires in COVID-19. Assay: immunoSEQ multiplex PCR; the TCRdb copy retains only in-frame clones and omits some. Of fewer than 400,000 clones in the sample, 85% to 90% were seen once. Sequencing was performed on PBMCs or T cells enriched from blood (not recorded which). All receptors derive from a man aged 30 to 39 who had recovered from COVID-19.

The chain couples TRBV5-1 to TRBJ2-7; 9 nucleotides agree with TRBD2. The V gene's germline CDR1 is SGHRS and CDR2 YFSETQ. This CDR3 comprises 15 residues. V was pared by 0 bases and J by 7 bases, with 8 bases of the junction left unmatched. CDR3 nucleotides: TGCGCCAGCAGCTTGGAACTAGCGGGTGAGAAGGAGCAGTACTTC. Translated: CASSLELAGEKEQYF.

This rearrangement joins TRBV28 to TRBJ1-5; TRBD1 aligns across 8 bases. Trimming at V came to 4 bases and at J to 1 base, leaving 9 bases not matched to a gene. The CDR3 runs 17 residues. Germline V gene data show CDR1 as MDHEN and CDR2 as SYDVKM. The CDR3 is CASSWAGGRLSNQPQHF. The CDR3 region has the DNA TGTGCCAGCAGTTGGGCAGGGGGCCGTTTAAGCAATCAGCCCCAGCATTTT.

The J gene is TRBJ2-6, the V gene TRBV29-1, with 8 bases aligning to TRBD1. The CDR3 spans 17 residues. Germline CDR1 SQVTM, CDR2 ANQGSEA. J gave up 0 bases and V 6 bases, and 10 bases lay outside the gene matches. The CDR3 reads CSVYPQGQDSGANVLTF. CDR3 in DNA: TGCAGCGTGTACCCGCAGGGACAGGACTCTGGGGCCAACGTCCTGACTTTC.

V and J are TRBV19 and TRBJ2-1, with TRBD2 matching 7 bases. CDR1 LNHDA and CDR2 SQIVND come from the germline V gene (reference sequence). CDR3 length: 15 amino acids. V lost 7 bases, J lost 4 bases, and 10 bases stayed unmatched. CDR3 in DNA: TGTGCCAGTATCGAGAGGCCCGGGGGGTACAATGAGCAGTTCTTC. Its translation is CASIERPGGYNEQFF.

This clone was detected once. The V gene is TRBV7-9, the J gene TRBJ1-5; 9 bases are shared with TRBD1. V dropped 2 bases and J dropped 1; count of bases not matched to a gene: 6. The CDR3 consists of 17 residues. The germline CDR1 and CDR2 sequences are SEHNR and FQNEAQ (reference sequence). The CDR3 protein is CASSLRQGDGSNQPQHF. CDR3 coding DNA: TGTGCCAGCAGCTTACGACAGGGGGACGGCAGCAATCAGCCCCAGCATTTT. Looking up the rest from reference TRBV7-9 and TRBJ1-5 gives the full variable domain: DTGVSQNPRHKITKRGQNVTFRCDPISEHNRLYWYRQTLGQGPEFLTYFQNEAQLEKSRLLSDRFSAERPKGSFSTLEIQRTEQGDSAMYLCASSLRQGDGSNQPQHFGDGTRLSIL.

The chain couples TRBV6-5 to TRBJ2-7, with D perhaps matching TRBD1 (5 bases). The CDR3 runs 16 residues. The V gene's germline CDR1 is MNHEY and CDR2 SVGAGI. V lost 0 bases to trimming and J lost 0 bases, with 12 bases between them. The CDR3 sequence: CASSYSRTGFSYEQYF. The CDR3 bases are TGTGCCAGCAGTTACTCGCGTACAGGATTCTCCTACGAGCAGTACTTC.